A single sample gave rise to the 30 T cell receptor beta chains below, sequenced in a study of blood T cell repertoires in COVID-19. Libraries were prepared by immunoSEQ multiplex PCR; TCRdb keeps only in-frame clonotypes and omits some of them. The sample lists about 200,000 clones; 86% were seen once. Input material: PBMCs or T cells enriched from blood (not recorded which). The source is a man aged 35 to 55 with acute COVID-19.

This clone was recorded only once. The chain couples TRBV2 to TRBJ2-3; TRBD2 aligns across 13 bases. Germline CDR1 SNHLY, CDR2 FYNNEI. Trimming at V came to 5 bases and at J to 2 bases, leaving 13 bases not matched to a gene. The CDR3 spans 19 residues. CDR3 coding DNA: TGTGCCAGCAGTAGGAGGGGGCAGGGACTAGCGGGGCCCACAGATACGCAGTATTTT. Its protein product is CASSRRGQGLAGPTDTQYF.

As concerns this clone: The same CDR3 is also encoded by other DNA sequences in this sample. The chain is built from TRBV5-5 and TRBJ1-2; 11 bases are shared with TRBD1. V shed 4 bases, J shed 2 bases, and the junction held 7 bases outside the gene matches. CDR1 is SGHKS, CDR2 YYEKEE, per germline (reference sequence). This CDR3 comprises 16 residues. The CDR3 region has the DNA TGTGCCAGCAGCCTGGCAGGGACAGGGGGGAACTATGGCTACACCTTC. This codes for CASSLAGTGGNYGYTF.

This chain connects TRBV5-4 to TRBJ2-7; possibly TRBD2 for D (6 bases). V was shortened by 2 bases and J by 4 bases, with 16 bases between the two germline ends. CDR3 length: 15 residues. The V gene's germline CDR1 is SGHNT and CDR2 YYREEE (reference sequence). The CDR3 sequence is CASSFPSGGPYEQYF. The CDR3 region has the DNA TGTGCCAGCAGCTTCCCTTCTGGAGGGCCTTACGAGCAGTACTTC.

The chain carries TRBV2 and TRBJ1-4; 7 bases agree with TRBD1. This CDR3 spans 13 amino acids. Trimming at V came to 8 bases and at J to 8 bases, leaving 8 bases not matched to a gene. From germline, CDR1 is SNHLY and CDR2 FYNNEI. CDR3 in amino acids: CASGGQIGEKLFF. Here the CDR3 DNA reads TGTGCCAGCGGGGGACAGATCGGGGAAAAACTGTTTTTT.

The chain links TRBV2 to TRBJ1-4, with 7 positions matching TRBD1. The CDR3 runs 15 residues. The J segment lost 4 bases and the V segment lost 3 bases, leaving 5 bases of the junction unmatched. The V gene's germline CDR1 is SNHLY and CDR2 FYNNEI. The CDR3 here is CASSDGQAHNEKLFF. CDR3 nucleotide sequence: TGTGCCAGCAGTGACGGACAGGCCCATAATGAAAAACTGTTTTTT.

This sequence joins TRBV6-1 and TRBJ2-5, with D possibly matching TRBD1 (5 bases). The CDR3 has 14 amino acids. Germline CDR1 reads MNHNS; CDR2 reads SASEGT. Trimming removed 0 bases at V and 5 bases at J, with 10 bases between. The CDR3 protein is CASSEAGARETQYF. CDR3 coding DNA: TGTGCCAGCAGTGAAGCAGGGGCTCGGGAGACCCAGTACTTC.

The gene calls are TRBV5-1 and TRBJ2-7, with D tentatively TRBD1 (6 bases). V was pared by 4 bases and J by 1 base, with 9 bases between. This CDR3 is 13 amino acids long. The germline V gene has CDR1 SGHRS and CDR2 YFSETQ. The chain's CDR3 is CASSHGQSYEQYF. The CDR3 bases are TGCGCCAGCAGCCACGGACAGTCCTACGAGCAGTACTTC.

V and J are TRBV27 and TRBJ1-1; TRBD1 aligns across 8 bases. CDR3 length: 15 residues. The germline V gene has CDR1 MNHEY and CDR2 SMNVEV (reference sequence). Trimming cost V 5 bases and J 0 bases; bases outside gene matches: 5. The CDR3 DNA sequence: TGTGCCAGCAGTGCCCGACAGGGGTTGAACACTGAAGCTTTCTTT. This encodes CASSARQGLNTEAFF.

V usage is TRBV19 and J usage is TRBJ2-7, with D possibly TRBD2 on 6 matching bases. Per the germline V gene, CDR1 is LNHDA and CDR2 is SQIVND (reference sequence). The CDR3 totals 14 residues. Trimming took off 4 bases at V and 2 bases at J, with 12 bases between the two ends. The CDR3 nucleotides read TGTGCCAGTAGTACTCGGGGACTGCCCTACGAGCAGTACTTC. Protein sequence: CASSTRGLPYEQYF.

This chain uses TRBV19 with TRBJ2-5; perhaps TRBD1 as D (6 bases). Between the trimmed V and J ends, which lost 8 bases and 1 base, there was a span of 17 bases. The CDR3 is 15 residues long. Germline assignment: CDR1 LNHDA and CDR2 SQIVND (reference sequence). The CDR3 DNA is TGTGCCAGTGCCGGAGTGGGACAATTCCAAGAGACCCAGTACTTC. Translation gives CASAGVGQFQETQYF.

The V gene is TRBV11-2, the J gene TRBJ2-2, with 7 bases identical to TRBD2. Germline V lookup: CDR1 SGHAT, CDR2 FQNNGV. J gave up 2 bases and V 1 base, and 13 bases lay outside the gene matches. The CDR3 sequence is 19 residues long. DNA for the CDR3: TGTGCCAGCAGCTTAGGTGTTAGCGGGTCCGGGGTAAACACCGGGGAGCTGTTTTTT. This translates into CASSLGVSGSGVNTGELFF.

This chain connects TRBV5-4 to TRBJ1-1, with D maybe TRBD1 (5 bases). The CDR3 sequence is 14 residues long. With 9 bases removed from V and 1 base from J, the gap between germline ends came to 16 bases. Germline V lookup: CDR1 SGHNT, CDR2 YYREEE (reference sequence). CDR3 in amino acids: CATHRPTENTEAFF. Written as DNA, the CDR3 is TGTGCCACCCACAGGCCGACAGAGAACACTGAAGCTTTCTTT.

The chain is built from TRBV3-1 (or the pseudogene TRBV3-2) and TRBJ1-6; no clear D gene. The germline V gene encodes CDR1 LGHDT and CDR2 YNNKEL (reference sequence). V was clipped by 3 bases and J by 7 bases, with 10 bases between them. The CDR3 has 14 residues. This CDR3 is CASSQKPGNSPLHF. CDR3 bases: TGTGCCAGCAGCCAGAAACCGGGGAATTCACCCCTCCACTTT.

The V call is TRBV11-2, the J call TRBJ2-3; D ambiguous. V gave up 3 bases and J gave up 5 bases, with 3 bases separating them. CDR1 and CDR2 from the germline V gene are SGHAT and FQNNGV. The CDR3 length is 11 residues. The CDR3 reads CASSLRDTQYF. Here the CDR3 DNA reads TGTGCCAGCAGCTTGAGAGATACGCAGTATTTT.

The V gene is TRBV7-7, the J gene TRBJ2-3, with a weak D call TRBD2 (7 bases). The V end was cut by 5 bases, the J end by 2 bases, with 14 bases between. The CDR3 runs to 15 residues. CDR1 is SSHAT and CDR2 is FNYEAQ in the germline V gene (reference sequence). CDR3 nucleotide sequence: TGTGCCAGCAGCCGAGGGGGGGGCGACACAGATACGCAGTATTTT. Its translation: CASSRGGGDTDTQYF.

The chain recombines TRBV5-1 with TRBJ1-2; 9 positions agree with TRBD1. This CDR3 is built from 14 residues. The germline V gene encodes CDR1 SGHRS and CDR2 YFSETQ. V shed 1 base and J 6 bases; nucleotides not matched to a gene: 4. DNA for the CDR3: TGCGCCAGCAGCTTGCTACAGGGGGCTGATGGCTACACCTTC. Translating gives CASSLLQGADGYTF. Full variable domain (missing parts from reference TRBV5-1 and TRBJ1-2): KAGVTQTPRYLIKTRGQQVTLSCSPISGHRSVSWYQQTPGQGLQFLFEYFSETQRNKGNFPGRFSGRQFSNSRSEMNVSTLELGDSALYLCASSLLQGADGYTFGSGTRLTVV.

The gene calls are TRBV2 and TRBJ1-4, with D possibly matching TRBD1 (5 bases). Germline CDR1 is SNHLY and CDR2 is FYNNEI. The CDR3 has 15 residues. V lost 5 bases, J lost 7 bases, and 17 bases lay in between. The CDR3 reads CASSLGPGRGEKLFF. As DNA, the CDR3 is TGTGCCAGCAGTCTGGGACCCGGGAGGGGTGAAAAACTGTTTTTT.

This chain links TRBV7-6 with TRBJ2-1; TRBD2 matches 13 bases. V was pared by 1 base and J by 2 bases, with 5 bases of the junction left unmatched. The CDR3 totals 18 residues. CDR1 is SGHVS, CDR2 FNYEAQ, per germline. The CDR3 spells CASSLELAGGPPYNEQFF. The CDR3 DNA reads as TGTGCCAGCAGCTTAGAACTAGCGGGAGGGCCTCCCTACAATGAGCAGTTCTTC.

This clone was found once. The chain links TRBV24-1 to TRBJ2-1, with 8 positions matching TRBD2. CDR3 size: 15 residues. The trim removed 0 bases at V and 5 bases at J, leaving 2 bases unmatched. Germline V gives CDR1 KGHDR, CDR2 SFDVKD. The CDR3 DNA is TGTGCCACCAGTGATTTGAGCGGGAGTCACAATGAGCAGTTCTTC. Residues: CATSDLSGSHNEQFF.

This chain connects TRBV6-5 to TRBJ1-1, with no clear D. Germline CDR1 reads MNHEY; CDR2 reads SVGAGI. The CDR3 is made up of 13 amino acids. V was trimmed by 4 bases and J by 5 bases, leaving 11 bases between them. The chain's CDR3 is CASSFRTDTEAFF. CDR3 in DNA: TGTGCCAGCAGTTTCCGGACTGATACTGAAGCTTTCTTT.

J is TRBJ1-1 and V is TRBV5-1; D is uncertain. V was clipped by 0 bases and J by 5 bases, with 14 bases between them. The germline V gene encodes CDR1 SGHRS and CDR2 YFSETQ. CDR3 length: 15 amino acids. CDR3 sequence reads: CASSLAAEVGTEAFF. The CDR3, as DNA: TGCGCCAGCAGCTTGGCGGCCGAGGTAGGAACTGAAGCTTTCTTT. Complete variable domain (other parts from reference TRBV5-1 and TRBJ1-1): KAGVTQTPRYLIKTRGQQVTLSCSPISGHRSVSWYQQTPGQGLQFLFEYFSETQRNKGNFPGRFSGRQFSNSRSEMNVSTLELGDSALYLCASSLAAEVGTEAFFGQGTRLTVV.

The chain combines TRBV6-5 with TRBJ2-3, with D tentatively TRBD2 (6 bases). Germline CDR1 reads MNHEY; CDR2 reads SVGAGI. The V end lost 2 bases, the J end lost 4 bases, and 10 bases lay between the germline ends. CDR3 length: 14 amino acids. CDR3 DNA sequence: TGTGCCAGCAGTTACGGGGGAGGAGCAGATACGCAGTATTTT. Its protein is CASSYGGGADTQYF.

The chain combines TRBV28 with TRBJ1-3; 7 bases match TRBD1. V shed 3 bases, J shed 8 bases, and the junction held 13 bases outside the gene matches. Germline CDR1 and CDR2: MDHEN and SYDVKM. This CDR3 has 16 residues. CDR3 amino acids: CASSLRDSSPLDTIYF. The CDR3 DNA is TGTGCCAGCAGTTTGCGGGACAGCTCTCCCCTTGACACCATATATTTT.

The gene calls are TRBV5-6 and TRBJ1-6, with D uncertain. The CDR3 totals 19 residues. CDR1 is SGHDT and CDR2 is YYEEEE in the germline V gene. V was clipped by 5 bases and J by 5 bases, with 26 bases between them. The CDR3 region has the DNA TGTGCCAGCAGTGTCCGAGGTCTCAGAGCTTATACAAATAATTCACCCCTCCACTTT. This gives the protein CASSVRGLRAYTNNSPLHF.

CDR3 amino acids: CASGFRSGNTIYF. In nucleotides, the CDR3 is TGTGCCAGCGGCTTTCGCTCTGGAAACACCATATATTTT. V usage is TRBV3-1 (or the pseudogene TRBV3-2) and J usage is TRBJ1-3, with unresolved D. Deletions cut 8 bases from V and 0 bases from J, with 8 bases between. CDR1 and CDR2 from the germline V gene are LGHDT and YNNKEL (reference sequence). The length of the CDR3 is 13 residues.

The chain recombines TRBV19 with TRBJ2-3; D remains unclear. The CDR3 has 12 residues. Germline values: CDR1 LNHDA, CDR2 SQIVND (reference sequence). V shed 1 base and J shed 6 bases, with 5 bases lying between them. The DNA for the CDR3 is TGTGCCAGTAGTATAGGTCCGGATACGCAGTATTTT. Its translation: CASSIGPDTQYF.

This clone was observed once. The V gene is TRBV30, the J gene TRBJ2-6; D possibly corresponds to TRBD2 (5 bases). The CDR3 loop spans 14 amino acids. V shed 8 bases and J shed 3 bases, with 14 bases lying between them. Germline values: CDR1 GTSNPN, CDR2 SVGIG (reference sequence). This CDR3 is CASTGVFGANVLTF. CDR3 bases: TGTGCCAGCACCGGGGTGTTTGGGGCCAACGTCCTGACTTTC.

This chain links TRBV7-9 with TRBJ2-7, with 7 bases matching TRBD1. The CDR3 length is 12 residues. Germline-derived CDR1 and CDR2 are SEHNR and FQNEAQ (reference sequence). Trimming cost V 8 bases and J 3 bases; bases outside gene matches: 4. In DNA, the CDR3 is TGTGCCAGCGGACAGGTTCTCTACGAGCAGTACTTC. Protein: CASGQVLYEQYF.

The chain carries TRBV3-1 (or the pseudogene TRBV3-2) and TRBJ2-5, with TRBD2 matching over 7 bases. The length of the CDR3 is 16 residues. The germline gives CDR1 LGHDT, CDR2 YNNKEL (reference sequence). Trimming at V came to 1 base and at J to 5 bases, leaving 10 bases not matched to a gene. Written as DNA, the CDR3 is TGTGCCAGCAGCCAAGGGCTGTCCGGGGGGAGGGAGACCCAGTACTTC. Residues: CASSQGLSGGRETQYF.

This clone has a handful of counts. The CDR3: CAISAGLAFSTDTQYF. The CDR3 bases are TGTGCCATCAGTGCGGGACTAGCGTTTAGCACAGATACGCAGTATTTT. The rearrangement joins TRBV10-3 to TRBJ2-3; 10 nucleotides match TRBD2. CDR3 length equals 16 residues. Trimming cost V 4 bases and J 0 bases; bases outside gene matches: 4. Germline assignment: CDR1 ENHRY and CDR2 SYGVKD.